Presented here are 25 T cell receptor beta chains from one specimen sequenced in a study of regulatory T cells in long-lasting Graves disease. The time point: newly diagnosed GD, antithyroid drugs for less than 3 months. RNA extracted from PBMCs served as the sequencing template. The authors built TCR beta libraries using iRepertoire HTBI primers and Arm-PCR of CDR3 regions. From the multiplex PCR reads, TCRdb called clonotypes with MiXCR, one entry per CDR3 protein. The sample has 400,000 to 450,000 distinct CDR3 sequences, 14% to 15% seen once. These same records also appear under a second study, on T cells in Graves' hyperthyroidism and ophthalmopathy.

This sample comprised peripheral blood mononuclear cells (PBMCs), obtained at new diagnosis, from a patient treated with antithyroid drugs. The receptors were sampled from a woman in her thirties with Graves disease.

At least ten counts were recorded for this clonotype. The rearrangement links TRBV3-1 to TRBJ2-1; 7 bases fit TRBD2. The J segment lost 1 base and the V segment lost 2 bases, leaving 5 bases of the junction unmatched. The CDR3 consists of 16 residues. The germline gives CDR1 LGHDT, CDR2 YNNKEL (reference sequence). The CDR3 region has the DNA TGTGCCAGCAGCCAAAGGGCGGGAGTGTCCTACAATGAGCAGTTCTTC. It encodes CASSQRAGVSYNEQFF.

There are many counts of this clonotype. V usage is TRBV27 and J usage is TRBJ2-7; D unresolved. Trimming took 2 bases from V and 1 from J, leaving 6 bases between them. The CDR3 is 13 residues long. The germline CDR1 and CDR2 sequences are MNHEY and SMNVEV (reference sequence). This chain's CDR3 is CASSLAESYEQYF. CDR3 bases: TGTGCCAGCAGTTTAGCGGAGTCCTACGAGCAGTACTTC.

There are many counts of this clonotype. The chain recombines TRBV7-2 with TRBJ1-2; weak D call: TRBD1 (5 bases). Germline V gene sequence: CDR1 SGHTA, CDR2 FQGNSA. The ends were cut back, 3 bases at V and 5 bases at J, with 16 bases in the middle. The CDR3 runs to 15 residues. In DNA, the CDR3 is TGTGCCAGCAGCTTGGAGGGGTCATCCTATTATGGCTACACCTTC. It codes for CASSLEGSSYYGYTF.

About this clonotype: This could be a read error, since a much larger clone is one nucleotide away. The chain joins TRBV28 to TRBJ1-2; D unclear. Germline CDR1 and CDR2: MDHEN and SYDVKM. This CDR3 contains 15 residues. Trimming took off 3 bases at V and 4 bases at J, with 15 bases between the two ends. DNA for the CDR3: TGTGCCAGCAGTTTCGCACATACGTGGGGCTATGGCTACACCTTC. Translating it yields CASSFAHTWGYGYTF.

At least ten counts were recorded for this clonotype. The V call is TRBV29-1, the J call TRBJ2-6; D remains unclear. From germline, CDR1 is SQVTM and CDR2 ANQGSEA. The CDR3 sequence is 13 residues long. The ends were cut back, 4 bases at V and 1 base at J, with 5 bases in the middle. CDR3 region: CSVVLSGANVLTF. The CDR3 nucleotides read TGCAGCGTTGTCCTGTCTGGGGCCAACGTCCTGACTTTC.

This clonotype was found many times. CDR3 DNA: TGTGCCAGCCTACTGGGGGCCGAGAGGACTGAAGCTTTCTTT. It codes for CASLLGAERTEAFF. This chain links TRBV6-1 with TRBJ1-1; D is perhaps TRBD1 (6 bases). Germline CDR1 MNHNS, CDR2 SASEGT. V dropped 8 bases and J dropped 5 bases, with 18 bases sitting between them. The CDR3 is 14 amino acids.

This clonotype came up many times. The CDR3 nucleotides are TGCAGTGCTAATGACGGCCAAGAGACCCAGTACTTC. This codes for CSANDGQETQYF. The chain uses TRBV20-1 and TRBJ2-5; D is ambiguous. Trimming left V 4 bases short and J 1 base short, with 7 bases between. This CDR3 contains 12 residues. Germline CDR1 and CDR2: DFQATT and SNEGSKA (reference sequence).

This clonotype was found a few times. This rearrangement joins TRBV19 to TRBJ2-1, with 7 bases lining up with TRBD2. The trim removed 0 bases at V and 11 bases at J, leaving 13 bases unmatched. The CDR3 extends over 16 amino acids. The germline gives CDR1 LNHDA, CDR2 SQIVND (reference sequence). The CDR3: CASSIDLGEGARKQFF. DNA for the CDR3: TGTGCCAGTAGTATAGATTTGGGGGAGGGTGCTCGGAAGCAGTTCTTC.

Many counts were recorded for this clonotype. J is TRBJ2-1 and V is TRBV11-3; 9 bases map to TRBD2. Germline CDR1 SGHNT, CDR2 YENEEA. J lost 7 bases, V lost 3 bases, and 7 bases had no gene match. This CDR3 is 15 amino acids long. CDR3 residues: CASSLRLAGNNEQFF. CDR3 sequence (DNA): TGTGCCAGCAGCTTGAGGCTAGCGGGAAATAATGAGCAGTTCTTC.

In this sample, this clonotype turned up many times. The V call is TRBV11-3, the J call TRBJ2-7, with 7 positions matching TRBD2. CDR1 is SGHNT and CDR2 is YENEEA in the germline V gene. The CDR3 spans 16 residues. Trimming cost V 7 bases and J 0 bases; bases outside gene matches: 12. In DNA form, the CDR3 reads TGTGCCAGCACGGGAGGTAGCGGTAACTTCTCCTACGAGCAGTACTTC. Translated, it gives CASTGGSGNFSYEQYF.

The chain couples TRBV20-1 to TRBJ2-7, with 10 bases aligning to TRBD2. CDR1 DFQATT and CDR2 SNEGSKA come from the germline V gene (reference sequence). With 8 bases clipped from V and 5 bases from J, the junction kept 3 bases outside the gene matches. The CDR3 extends over 11 amino acids. CDR3 amino acids: CSLLAGDEQYF. The CDR3 DNA sequence: TGCAGTCTTCTAGCGGGAGACGAGCAGTACTTC.

The rearrangement joins TRBV4-1 to TRBJ2-7; D perhaps matches TRBD1 (6 bases). The CDR3 runs 15 residues. The germline CDR1 and CDR2 sequences are MGHRA and YSYEKL. The V end lost 4 bases, the J end lost 0 bases, and 13 bases lay between the germline ends. CDR3 sequence (DNA): TGCGCCAGCAGCCCACAGGGAGCTACCTCCTACGAGCAGTACTTC. This translates into CASSPQGATSYEQYF.

This clonotype was observed at least ten times. This rearrangement joins TRBV4-1 to TRBJ2-3; D may match TRBD1 or TRBD2 (6 bases each). CDR1 MGHRA and CDR2 YSYEKL come from the germline V gene. Trimming pared 3 bases from V and 4 bases from J, leaving 26 bases between. The CDR3 has 19 amino acids. The CDR3 loop reads CASSQIHRVRGGRADTQYF. The DNA for the CDR3 is TGCGCCAGCAGCCAGATACACAGGGTGCGGGGAGGTCGGGCAGATACGCAGTATTTT.

This clonotype was seen repeatedly, ten times or more. V is TRBV3-1 and J is TRBJ2-7, with D possibly matching TRBD1 (6 bases). CDR1 is LGHDT and CDR2 is YNNKEL in the germline V gene (reference sequence). The CDR3 loop spans 17 amino acids. Trimming removed 0 bases at V and 4 bases at J, with 19 bases between. CDR3 residues: CASSQDPRGWGPYEQYF. The CDR3 bases are TGTGCCAGCAGCCAAGACCCACGGGGATGGGGGCCATACGAGCAGTACTTC.

This clonotype was detected many times. J is TRBJ2-5 and V is TRBV11-2; D not resolved. The CDR3 has 16 amino acids. The germline CDR1 and CDR2 sequences are SGHAT and FQNNGV. The ends were cut back, 3 bases at V and 5 bases at J, with 19 bases in the middle. The CDR3: CASSFMGRVNAETQYF. CDR3 DNA: TGTGCCAGCAGCTTTATGGGCCGGGTAAACGCGGAGACCCAGTACTTC.

As to this clonotype: Its ends do not fully match the called genes, so a read error is possible. The chain joins TRBV6-2 or TRBV6-3 to TRBJ2-5; 14 nucleotides match TRBD2. This CDR3 contains 15 residues. Per the germline V gene, CDR1 is MNHEY and CDR2 is SVGEGT. The CDR3, as DNA: TGCGCCAGCAGTGGGGGACTAGCGGGAGAAGAGACCCAGTACTTC. Translation gives CASSGGLAGEETQYF.

This clonotype was counted at least ten times. The rearrangement links TRBV7-8 to TRBJ1-1, with 10 positions matching TRBD1. The CDR3 consists of 17 residues. Germline loops: CDR1 SGHVS, CDR2 FQNEAQ. V lost 1 base, J lost 0 bases, and 5 bases stayed unmatched. The CDR3 is CASSLGQGARLNTEAFF. The DNA of the CDR3 is TGTGCCAGCAGCTTAGGACAGGGGGCTAGGCTGAACACTGAAGCTTTCTTT.

A note on this clonotype: A much larger clone sits a single nucleotide away, making a read error possible. This chain links TRBV5-1 with TRBJ1-1; TRBD1 matches at 9 bases. CDR1 is SGHRS, CDR2 YFSETQ, per germline. The CDR3 consists of 14 residues. Trimming at V came to 0 bases and at J to 3 bases, leaving 0 bases not matched to a gene. The CDR3 loop is CASSLDRGHTEAFF. For the CDR3, the DNA is TGCGCCAGCAGCTTGGACAGGGGGCACACTGAAGCTTTCTTT.

This clonotype has at least ten counts. The J gene is TRBJ2-3, the V gene TRBV11-3; possible D gene TRBD2, 5 bases. The V and J ends lost 3 bases and 11 bases respectively, with 9 bases between them. Germline CDR1 SGHNT, CDR2 YENEEA. The CDR3 sequence is 11 residues long. The CDR3 protein is CASSFGVGQYF. DNA for the CDR3: TGTGCCAGCAGCTTCGGGGTGGGGCAGTATTTT.

In its sample, this clonotype was seen many times. This chain uses TRBV20-1 with TRBJ1-1; D might be TRBD1 (6 bases). This CDR3 has 14 residues. CDR1 is DFQATT and CDR2 is SNEGSKA in the germline V gene (reference sequence). V was trimmed by 1 base and J by 1 base, leaving 10 bases between them. For the CDR3, the DNA is TGCAGTGCTAGAGGGGGGGCAGGGAACACTGAAGCTTTCTTT. Translation gives CSARGGAGNTEAFF.

Of note for this clonotype: This likely came from a read error, as a far larger clone is one base away. The chain uses TRBV6-1 and TRBJ2-5; no firm D call. The CDR3 length is 13 residues. Looked up from germline, CDR1 is MNHNS and CDR2 is SASEGT. Written as DNA, the CDR3 is TGTGCCAGCAGTCCAGGTTTACAAGAGATCCAGTACTTC. It yields the protein CASSPGLQEIQYF.

This clonotype was observed many times. This chain connects TRBV6-1 to TRBJ1-5; 10 bases align to TRBD1. V lost 8 bases and J lost 10; bases outside the gene matches: 8. Per the germline V gene, CDR1 is MNHNS and CDR2 is SASEGT. This CDR3 has 13 amino acids. The CDR3 reads CASSRDRGSPQHF. CDR3 DNA: TGTGCCAGCTCGCGGGACAGGGGTTCTCCCCAGCATTTT.

In its sample, this clonotype was seen many times. V is TRBV18 and J is TRBJ1-2; 8 nucleotides match TRBD1. The germline CDR1 and CDR2 sequences are KGHSH and LQKENI. The ends lost 1 base at V and 3 bases at J; junction bases unmatched: 1. The CDR3 is made up of 14 amino acids. In DNA, the CDR3 is TGTGCCAGCTCACCACTGGACAGGGACTATGGCTACACCTTC. This sequence encodes CASSPLDRDYGYTF.

There are a few counts of this clonotype. The chain joins TRBV7-9 to TRBJ2-7; 8 bases map to TRBD1. The CDR3 runs 16 residues. Germline V gives CDR1 SEHNR, CDR2 FQNEAQ (reference sequence). V dropped 1 base and J dropped 3; count of bases not matched to a gene: 8. The CDR3 loop is CASSLVGRGQVYEQYF. CDR3 sequence (DNA): TGTGCCAGCAGCTTAGTGGGACGGGGACAGGTCTACGAGCAGTACTTC.

This clonotype was seen at least ten times. The chain carries TRBV11-3 and TRBJ2-2, with a weak D call TRBD1 (6 bases). Deletions cut 5 bases from V and 0 bases from J, with 16 bases between. This CDR3 is built from 17 residues. Germline CDR1 and CDR2: SGHNT and YENEEA. Here the CDR3 DNA reads TGTGCCAGCAGCCGTATCCGGGACATCACGAACACCGGGGAGCTGTTTTTT. It is translated as CASSRIRDITNTGELFF. Drawing the rest from reference TRBV11-3 and TRBJ2-2, the complete variable domain is EAGVVQSPRYKIIEKKQPVAFWCNPISGHNTLYWYLQNLGQGPELLIRYENEEAVDDSQLPKDRFSAERLKGVDSTLKIQPAELGDSAVYLCASSRIRDITNTGELFFGEGSRLTVL.